These 26 T cell receptor beta chains were all obtained from the same sample, sequenced in a study of T cells expressing NK-cell markers. TCRdb reprocessed the 5' RACE reads; each CDR3 protein has one entry and no DNA is given. The sample's table shows about 170,000 distinct CDR3 sequences. Sequenced input: blood T cells: a sorted CD56 or NKG2C T cell subset, CD4+ or CD8+ T cells, or bulk PBMC T cells (not recorded which). These receptors originate from a man between 18 and 69 years old in good health.

The V and J genes are TRBV28 and TRBJ2-1. Germline V lookup: CDR1 MDHEN, CDR2 SYDVKM. The CDR3 loop spans 11 amino acids. The CDR3 sequence is CASSWGSEQFF.

CDR3 amino acids: CASSLGTVSYEQYF. The chain has TRBV12-3 or TRBV12-4 and TRBJ2-7; TCRdb selects TRBD1, and the lack of DNA leaves this call unchecked. The CDR3 sequence is 14 residues long.

This rearrangement joins TRBV6-1 to TRBJ2-2. The CDR3 has 15 amino acids. CDR1 MNHNS and CDR2 SASEGT come from the germline V gene. CDR3 sequence: CASSQDVANTGELFF.

The chain has TRBV20-1 and TRBJ2-1; TCRdb outputs TRBD2, but without DNA this stays unchecked. The V gene's germline CDR1 is DFQATT and CDR2 SNEGSKA (reference sequence). The CDR3 is 13 residues long. The CDR3 loop reads CSTSGDDYNEQFF.

The rearrangement joins TRBV4-1 to TRBJ2-1; TCRdb gives TRBD2 as the D gene, but with no DNA this cannot be confirmed. Germline-derived CDR1 and CDR2 are MGHRA and YSYEKL. There are 16 residues in the CDR3. CDR3 sequence reads: CASSQIAGGPDNEQFF.

The chain is built from TRBV3-1 and TRBJ2-7; TCRdb gives TRBD1 as the D gene, but with no DNA this cannot be confirmed. The CDR3 is 16 residues long. The germline V gene has CDR1 LGHDT and CDR2 YNNKEL (reference sequence). The CDR3 reads CASSPRPGLGAYEQYF.

The rearrangement links TRBV11-2 to TRBJ2-5; the D call from TCRdb, TRBD2, cannot be confirmed without DNA. The CDR3 consists of 19 residues. Germline lookup yields CDR1 SGHAT and CDR2 FQNNGV. The CDR3 spells CASSKGTSGGYPRKETQYF. Full variable domain (missing parts from reference TRBV11-2 and TRBJ2-5): EAGVAQSPRYKIIEKRQSVAFWCNPISGHATLYWYQQILGQGPKLLIQFQNNGVVDDSQLPKDRFSAERLKGVDSTLKIQPAKLEDSAVYLCASSKGTSGGYPRKETQYFGPGTRLLVL.

The chain employs TRBV19 and TRBJ1-1. The CDR3 extends over 14 amino acids. Germline CDR1 is LNHDA and CDR2 is SQIVND (reference sequence). This CDR3 is CASKNNRLNTEAFF.

V usage is TRBV2 and J usage is TRBJ2-2; TCRdb indicates TRBD2, and absent DNA this call remains unverified. The CDR3 has 14 amino acids. The V gene's germline CDR1 is SNHLY and CDR2 FYNNEI. CDR3: CASDERGATGELFF.

The J gene is TRBJ1-2, the V gene TRBV3-1. The V gene's germline CDR1 is LGHDT and CDR2 YNNKEL (reference sequence). The CDR3 has 18 amino acids. The CDR3 sequence: CASSQSLLGSALNYGYTF.

This chain joins TRBV4-1 and TRBJ2-4; TCRdb's D call of TRBD2 is untestable without DNA. This CDR3 is 15 amino acids long. The germline gives CDR1 MGHRA, CDR2 YSYEKL. This chain's CDR3 is CASSQDNAGRSIQYF.

V gene TRBV5-4 combines with J gene TRBJ2-3; TCRdb proposes TRBD2, but this gene call is untestable without DNA. The CDR3 spans 17 residues. Germline values: CDR1 SGHNT, CDR2 YYREEE (reference sequence). The CDR3 sequence is CASSYDPGTSGLVAQYF.

This sequence joins TRBV3-1 and TRBJ2-1; checking the TCRdb D call of TRBD2 is not possible without DNA. The CDR3 runs to 14 residues. The germline V gene has CDR1 LGHDT and CDR2 YNNKEL (reference sequence). CDR3 sequence: CASSQGRGDNEQFF.

V gene TRBV20-1 combines with J gene TRBJ1-1; TCRdb proposes TRBD1, but this gene call is untestable without DNA. Germline V gives CDR1 DFQATT, CDR2 SNEGSKA (reference sequence). This CDR3 is built from 14 residues. The CDR3: CSAVNRIMNTEAFF.

V usage is TRBV25-1 and J usage is TRBJ2-1; without DNA, the TCRdb call of TRBD2 cannot be checked. The length of the CDR3 is 15 residues. Looked up from germline, CDR1 is MGHDK and CDR2 is SYGVNS. CDR3 sequence: CASSDPSGRYNEQFF.

The chain uses TRBV4-1 and TRBJ2-7; TCRdb designates TRBD2, a call that cannot be tested without DNA. The V gene's germline CDR1 is MGHRA and CDR2 YSYEKL. The CDR3 extends over 17 amino acids. The CDR3 here is CASSRDSRGLGDHEQYF.

V usage is TRBV12-5 and J usage is TRBJ2-1; as DNA is missing, the TRBD2 call by TCRdb cannot be tested. CDR1 is LGHNT and CDR2 is FRNRAP in the germline V gene. The CDR3 has 16 amino acids. The CDR3: CASGSLSGESYNEQFF.

The rearrangement links TRBV2 to TRBJ2-5; TCRdb picks TRBD1, but there is no DNA to check that call. CDR1 is SNHLY, CDR2 FYNNEI, per germline. The CDR3 is made up of 11 amino acids. CDR3 protein: CATMGAETQYF.

V usage is TRBV13 and J usage is TRBJ2-1; with no DNA, the TCRdb D assignment of TRBD1 cannot be verified. This CDR3 spans 18 amino acids. Germline V lookup: CDR1 PRHDT, CDR2 FYEKMQ (reference sequence). The CDR3 is CASSPYGPGGRGYNEQFF.

This chain uses TRBV27 with TRBJ2-7; checking the TCRdb D call of TRBD1 is not possible without DNA. The CDR3 runs to 14 residues. CDR1 MNHEY and CDR2 SMNVEV come from the germline V gene (reference sequence). The chain's CDR3 is CASRTGGPFHEQYF.

V usage is TRBV6-1 and J usage is TRBJ2-2; the TCRdb D gene call, TRBD2, has no DNA to confirm it. This CDR3 is 16 amino acids long. Germline loops: CDR1 MNHNS, CDR2 SASEGT. CDR3 amino acids: CASSQWGGVDTGELFF.

The gene calls are TRBV2 and TRBJ1-2; the TRBD1 assignment by TCRdb is unverifiable without DNA. This CDR3 region has 15 residues. Per the germline V gene, CDR1 is SNHLY and CDR2 is FYNNEI. CDR3 residues: CASRSGTGINYGYTF.

The chain combines TRBV20-1 with TRBJ1-2; no DNA is available, so the TRBD1 call from TCRdb remains unchecked. Germline values: CDR1 DFQATT, CDR2 SNEGSKA (reference sequence). CDR3 length: 14 residues. CDR3 loop: CSATGTDGNYGYTF.

This chain links TRBV20-1 with TRBJ2-1; the D gene TCRdb calls, TRBD1, cannot be checked with no DNA. The germline V gene encodes CDR1 DFQATT and CDR2 SNEGSKA (reference sequence). The CDR3 consists of 20 residues. This CDR3 reads CSARLMTDLTGGFSYNEQFF.

This chain joins TRBV13 and TRBJ2-3; TCRdb's D gene call, TRBD2, goes unchecked for lack of DNA. The germline gives CDR1 PRHDT, CDR2 FYEKMQ (reference sequence). This CDR3 contains 15 residues. CDR3: CASSTSAIARDTQYF.

V usage is TRBV4-1 and J usage is TRBJ2-7; as DNA is missing, the TRBD2 call by TCRdb cannot be tested. Germline CDR1 is MGHRA and CDR2 is YSYEKL. CDR3 length equals 16 residues. The CDR3 sequence: CASSQEPGTRVAEQYF.